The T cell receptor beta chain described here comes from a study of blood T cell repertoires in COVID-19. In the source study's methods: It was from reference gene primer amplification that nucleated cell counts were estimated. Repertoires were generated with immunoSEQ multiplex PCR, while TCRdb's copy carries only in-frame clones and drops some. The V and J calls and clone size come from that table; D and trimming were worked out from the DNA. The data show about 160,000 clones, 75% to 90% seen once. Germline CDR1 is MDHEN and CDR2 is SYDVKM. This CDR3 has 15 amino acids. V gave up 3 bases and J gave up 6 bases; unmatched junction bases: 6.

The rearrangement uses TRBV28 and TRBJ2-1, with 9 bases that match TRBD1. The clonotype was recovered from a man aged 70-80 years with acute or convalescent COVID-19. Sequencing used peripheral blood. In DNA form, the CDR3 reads TGTGCCAGCAGTTTGCGACAGGGGGGGAGCAATGAGCAGTTCTTC. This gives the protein CASSLRQGGSNEQFF. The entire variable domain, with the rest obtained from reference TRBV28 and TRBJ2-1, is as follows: DVKVTQSSRYLVKRTGEKVFLECVQDMDHENMFWYRQDPGLGLRLIYFSYDVKMKEKGDIPEGYSVSREKKERFSLILESASTNQTSMYLCASSLRQGGSNEQFFGPGTRLTVL.